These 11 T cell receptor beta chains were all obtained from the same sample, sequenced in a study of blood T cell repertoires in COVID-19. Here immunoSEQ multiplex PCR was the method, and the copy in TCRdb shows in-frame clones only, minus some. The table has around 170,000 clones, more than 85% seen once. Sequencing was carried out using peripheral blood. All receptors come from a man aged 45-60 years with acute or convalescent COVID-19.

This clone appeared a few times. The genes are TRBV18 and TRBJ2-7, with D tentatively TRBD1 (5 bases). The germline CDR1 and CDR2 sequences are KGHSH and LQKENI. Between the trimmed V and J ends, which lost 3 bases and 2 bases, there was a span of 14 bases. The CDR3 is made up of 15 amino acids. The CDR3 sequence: CASSPPGAGTYEQYF. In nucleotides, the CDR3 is TGTGCCAGCTCACCCCCCGGAGCAGGGACCTACGAGCAGTACTTC.

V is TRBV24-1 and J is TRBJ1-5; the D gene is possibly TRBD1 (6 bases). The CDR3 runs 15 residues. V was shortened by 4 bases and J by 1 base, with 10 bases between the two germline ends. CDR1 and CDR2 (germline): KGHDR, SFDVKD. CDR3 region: CATSESRGSNQPQHF. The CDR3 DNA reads TGTGCCACCAGTGAGTCTAGGGGGAGCAATCAGCCCCAGCATTTT.

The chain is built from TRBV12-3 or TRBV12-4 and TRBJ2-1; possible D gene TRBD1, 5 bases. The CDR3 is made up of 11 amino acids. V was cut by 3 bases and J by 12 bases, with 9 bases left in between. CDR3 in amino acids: CASSLTVSQFF. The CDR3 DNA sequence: TGTGCCAGCAGTTTGACAGTCTCGCAGTTCTTC.

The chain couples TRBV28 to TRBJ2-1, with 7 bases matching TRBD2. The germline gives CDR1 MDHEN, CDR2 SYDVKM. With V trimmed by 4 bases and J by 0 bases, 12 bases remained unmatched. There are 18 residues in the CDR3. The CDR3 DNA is TGTGCCAGCAGTTCCCGTAGGCCTAGCGGTAGCTCCTACAATGAGCAGTTCTTC. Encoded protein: CASSSRRPSGSSYNEQFF.

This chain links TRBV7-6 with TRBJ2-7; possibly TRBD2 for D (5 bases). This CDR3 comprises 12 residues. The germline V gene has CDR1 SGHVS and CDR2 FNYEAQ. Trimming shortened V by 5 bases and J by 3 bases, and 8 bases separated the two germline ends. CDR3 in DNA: TGTGCCAGCAGCCCACGGGGCTACGAGCAGTACTTC. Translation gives CASSPRGYEQYF.

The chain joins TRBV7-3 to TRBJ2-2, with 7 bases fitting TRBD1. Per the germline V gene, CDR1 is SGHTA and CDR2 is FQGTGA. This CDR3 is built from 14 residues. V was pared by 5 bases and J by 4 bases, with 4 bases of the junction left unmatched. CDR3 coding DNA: TGTGCCAGCAGCCCGGGACAGACCACCGGGGAGCTGTTTTTT. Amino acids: CASSPGQTTGELFF.

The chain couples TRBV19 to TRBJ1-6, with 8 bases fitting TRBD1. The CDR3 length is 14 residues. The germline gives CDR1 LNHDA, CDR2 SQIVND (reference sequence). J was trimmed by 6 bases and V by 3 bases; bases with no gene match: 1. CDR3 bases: TGTGCCAGTAGTATCACAGGGGGTAATTCACCCCTCCACTTT. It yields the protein CASSITGGNSPLHF.

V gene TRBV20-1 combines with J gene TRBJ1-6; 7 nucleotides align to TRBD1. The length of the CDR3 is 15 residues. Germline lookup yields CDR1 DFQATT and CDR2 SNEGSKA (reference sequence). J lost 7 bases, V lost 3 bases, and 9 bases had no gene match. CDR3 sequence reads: CSASSPQGGNSPLHF. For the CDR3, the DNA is TGCAGTGCTAGTTCTCCCCAGGGGGGAAATTCACCCCTCCACTTT.

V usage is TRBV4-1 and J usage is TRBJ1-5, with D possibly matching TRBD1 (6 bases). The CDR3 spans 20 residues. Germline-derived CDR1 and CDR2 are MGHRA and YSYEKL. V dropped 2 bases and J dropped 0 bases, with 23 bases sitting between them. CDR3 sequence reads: CASSQRYPLGQLYSNQPQHF. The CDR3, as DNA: TGCGCCAGCAGCCAAAGATACCCCCTCGGACAGTTGTATAGCAATCAGCCCCAGCATTTT.

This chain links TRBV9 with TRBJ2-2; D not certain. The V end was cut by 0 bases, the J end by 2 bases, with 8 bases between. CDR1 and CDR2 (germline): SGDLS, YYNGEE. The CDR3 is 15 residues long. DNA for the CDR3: TGTGCCAGCAGCGTAGGCCGTCTAAACACCGGGGAGCTGTTTTTT. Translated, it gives CASSVGRLNTGELFF.

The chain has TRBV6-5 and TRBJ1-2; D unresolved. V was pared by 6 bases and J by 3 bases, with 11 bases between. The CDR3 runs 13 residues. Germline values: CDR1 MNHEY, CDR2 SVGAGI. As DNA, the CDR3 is TGTGCCAGCAGCAGGAAGGTGGACTATGGCTACACCTTC. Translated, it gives CASSRKVDYGYTF.